A single sample is the source of the 19 T cell receptor beta chains below, sequenced in a study of blood T cell repertoires in COVID-19. Method: immunoSEQ multiplex PCR; TCRdb's copy keeps in-frame clones and lacks some. The sample yields 150,000 to 200,000 clones, about 91% seen once. Source material: PBMCs or T cells enriched from blood (not recorded which). These receptors came from a woman aged 18-29 years who had recovered from COVID-19.

V and J are TRBV5-4 and TRBJ2-7; 10 nucleotides match TRBD1. V was clipped by 5 bases and J by 3 bases; unmatched bases: 8. The CDR3 runs 15 residues. Germline loops: CDR1 SGHNT, CDR2 YYREEE (reference sequence). The CDR3 spells CASRSRGTGDYEQYF. The CDR3 nucleotides are TGTGCCAGCAGGTCCCGTGGGACAGGGGACTACGAGCAGTACTTC.

Note on this clone: The same CDR3 is also encoded by other DNA sequences in this sample. The chain employs TRBV7-9 and TRBJ2-3; TRBD2 matches at 9 bases. This CDR3 has 15 amino acids. Losses at the gene ends were 4 bases for V and 0 bases for J; bases not matched to a gene: 2. Germline CDR1 is SEHNR and CDR2 is FQNEAQ (reference sequence). CDR3 DNA sequence: TGTGCCAGCAGCTCGGGACTAGCTAGCACAGATACGCAGTATTTT. Encoded protein: CASSSGLASTDTQYF.

The chain joins TRBV4-1 to TRBJ2-2, with 8 positions matching TRBD1. V shed 1 base and J 4 bases; nucleotides not matched to a gene: 5. This CDR3 spans 16 amino acids. Per the germline V gene, CDR1 is MGHRA and CDR2 is YSYEKL. CDR3 in DNA: TGCGCCAGCAGCCAAGGGACAGGGTTGGTCACCGGGGAGCTGTTTTTT. Its translation is CASSQGTGLVTGELFF.

The chain couples TRBV7-3 to TRBJ2-5, with 10 positions matching TRBD1. The CDR3 totals 15 residues. CDR1 and CDR2 (germline): SGHTA, FQGTGA. J gave up 1 base and V 5 bases, and 4 bases lay outside the gene matches. The CDR3 DNA reads TGTGCCAGCAGCCCGGACAGGGGGACCCAAGAGACCCAGTACTTC. It yields the protein CASSPDRGTQETQYF.

This chain joins TRBV6-2 or TRBV6-3 and TRBJ2-5, with 10 bases matching TRBD2. Looked up from germline, CDR1 is MNHEY and CDR2 is SVGEGT. The CDR3 runs to 18 residues. Trimming at V came to 1 base and at J to 1 base, leaving 9 bases not matched to a gene. CDR3 loop: CASSYWVIAGGSQETQYF. The CDR3 DNA follows: TGTGCCAGCAGTTACTGGGTTATAGCGGGAGGCTCCCAAGAGACCCAGTACTTC.

The CDR3 reads CASSDRDSTGELFF. CDR3 nucleotides: TGTGCCAGCAGTGACCGGGATTCCACCGGGGAGCTGTTTTTT. The J gene is TRBJ2-2, the V gene TRBV6-4, with D possibly matching TRBD2 (5 bases). Germline V gene data show CDR1 as MRHNA and CDR2 as SNTAGT. CDR3 length equals 14 residues. Between the trimmed V and J ends, which lost 2 bases and 4 bases, there was a span of 8 bases.

The rearrangement links TRBV5-5 to TRBJ1-2, with TRBD1 as a possible D gene (5 bases). CDR1 is SGHKS, CDR2 YYEKEE, per germline (reference sequence). Trimming shortened V by 0 bases and J by 1 base, and 10 bases separated the two germline ends. The CDR3 runs to 15 residues. The CDR3 coding sequence is TGTGCCAGCAGCTTGGAAGGGGATTTTAACTATGGCTACACCTTC. Protein sequence: CASSLEGDFNYGYTF. Full variable domain (remainder filled in from reference TRBV5-5 and TRBJ1-2): DAGVTQSPTHLIKTRGQQVTLRCSPISGHKSVSWYQQVLGQGPQFIFQYYEKEERGRGNFPDRFSARQFPNYSSELNVNALLLGDSALYLCASSLEGDFNYGYTFGSGTRLTVV.

The chain combines TRBV4-1 with TRBJ2-7, with 10 nucleotides matching TRBD2. Per germline, CDR1 MGHRA and CDR2 YSYEKL. Trimming at V came to 0 bases and at J to 2 bases, leaving 7 bases not matched to a gene. CDR3 length: 17 amino acids. The CDR3 bases are TGCGCCAGCAGCCAAGATACCCAGCGGGAGGGGACCTACGAGCAGTACTTC. Protein sequence: CASSQDTQREGTYEQYF.

The chain links TRBV6-5 to TRBJ1-3; 10 bases fit TRBD1. The germline gives CDR1 MNHEY, CDR2 SVGAGI. The V gene end was trimmed by 10 bases and the J gene end by 6 bases; junction bases not matched to a gene: 6. This CDR3 is built from 13 residues. For the CDR3, the DNA is TGTGCCACCGGACAGGGGGAAGCAAACACCATATATTTT. This codes for CATGQGEANTIYF.

CDR3 protein: CASAGSSNQPQHF. CDR3 nucleotides: TGTGCCAGCGCGGGGTCAAGCAATCAGCCCCAGCATTTT. V usage is TRBV6-5 and J usage is TRBJ1-5; no clear D gene. Trimming removed 8 bases at V and 1 base at J, with 9 bases between. This CDR3 has 13 residues. The germline V gene encodes CDR1 MNHEY and CDR2 SVGAGI.

V is TRBV3-1 (or the pseudogene TRBV3-2) and J is TRBJ1-1, with D possibly being TRBD1 (5 bases). This CDR3 spans 14 amino acids. Looked up from germline, CDR1 is LGHDT and CDR2 is YNNKEL (reference sequence). V was trimmed by 3 bases and J by 2 bases, leaving 10 bases between them. This chain's CDR3 is CASSQQGGNTEAFF. CDR3 coding DNA: TGTGCCAGCAGCCAGCAGGGTGGAAACACTGAAGCTTTCTTT.

The rearrangement joins TRBV5-1 to TRBJ2-2, with TRBD1 identical over 7 bases. CDR1 and CDR2 (germline): SGHRS, YFSETQ. The CDR3 is 15 amino acids. With V trimmed by 4 bases and J by 4 bases, 7 bases remained unmatched. DNA for the CDR3: TGCGCCAGCAGCAAGGGGCAGGGGGTCACCGGGGAGCTGTTTTTT. Its translation: CASSKGQGVTGELFF.

This clone was picked up a small number of times. The chain employs TRBV9 and TRBJ1-2; TRBD1 is a possible D gene (5 bases). This CDR3 has 17 residues. Looked up from germline, CDR1 is SGDLS and CDR2 is YYNGEE. The V and J ends lost 3 bases and 0 bases respectively, with 18 bases between them. The CDR3 sequence is CASSAGRGSGANYGYTF. The CDR3 nucleotides are TGTGCCAGCAGCGCCGGGAGAGGGTCGGGGGCTAACTATGGCTACACCTTC.

The chain links TRBV30 to TRBJ1-5; D is perhaps TRBD1 (5 bases). Germline CDR1 is GTSNPN and CDR2 is SVGIG (reference sequence). This CDR3 spans 16 amino acids. The ends were cut back, 1 base at V and 0 bases at J, with 13 bases in the middle. The CDR3 nucleotides read TGTGCCTGGAGTGACCCCCGGACACATAGCAATCAGCCCCAGCATTTT. Translating it yields CAWSDPRTHSNQPQHF.

The chain recombines TRBV27 with TRBJ1-1, with 10 bases lining up with TRBD1. CDR1 and CDR2 from the germline V gene are MNHEY and SMNVEV (reference sequence). The CDR3 has 13 residues. With 3 bases clipped from V and 8 bases from J, the junction kept 3 bases outside the gene matches. The CDR3 reads CASSFGQGVEAFF. CDR3 DNA: TGTGCCAGCAGTTTCGGACAGGGGGTAGAAGCTTTCTTT.

This chain connects TRBV27 to TRBJ2-1; weak D call: TRBD1 (6 bases). Germline V CDR1 and CDR2: MNHEY, SMNVEV (reference sequence). The CDR3 loop spans 13 amino acids. V shed 4 bases and J shed 6 bases, with 10 bases lying between them. Here the CDR3 DNA reads TGTGCCAGCAGTTCGGACAGTGGCAATGAGCAGTTCTTC. Translation gives CASSSDSGNEQFF.

V gene TRBV6-4 combines with J gene TRBJ2-1; 8 positions match TRBD2. Looked up from germline, CDR1 is MRHNA and CDR2 is SNTAGT. The CDR3 is made up of 15 amino acids. V lost 5 bases, J lost 6 bases, and 9 bases stayed unmatched. The CDR3 DNA reads as TGTGCCAGCAGTTCAGCTACTAGCGGCGGCAATGAGCAGTTCTTC. Amino acid sequence: CASSSATSGGNEQFF.

The genes are TRBV6-1 and TRBJ2-1; D possibly corresponds to TRBD2 (6 bases). Germline CDR1 MNHNS, CDR2 SASEGT. The CDR3 sequence is 15 residues long. The ends were cut back, 2 bases at V and 9 bases at J, with 17 bases in the middle. The CDR3 sequence: CASSEFYYRRGEQFF. CDR3 bases: TGTGCCAGCAGTGAATTTTATTACCGGAGGGGTGAGCAGTTCTTC.

The CDR3 coding sequence is TGCGCCAGCAGCCAAGATATAATCCCAGACACTGAAGCTTTCTTT. Translated: CASSQDIIPDTEAFF. The genes are TRBV4-3 and TRBJ1-1; no reliable D call. Germline assignment: CDR1 LGHNA and CDR2 YSLEER. Trimming took off 0 bases at V and 3 bases at J, with 11 bases between the two ends. This CDR3 region has 15 residues.